The 15 T cell receptor beta chains below come from one sample, sequenced in a study of glioma-infiltrating T cells after dendritic cell vaccination. TCRdb's table, derived via immunoSEQ multiplex PCR, lists solely in-frame clones and lacks some. Of about 95,000 clones listed, approximately 87% are singletons. This material consisted of blood, taken before dendritic cell vaccination. The receptor source for this set is a human donor with glioblastoma.

The genes are TRBV6-1 and TRBJ2-7; 7 bases are a match to TRBD2. Germline V CDR1 and CDR2: MNHNS, SASEGT. V lost 7 bases to trimming and J lost 7 bases; unmatched junction nucleotides: 16. The CDR3 loop spans 15 amino acids. The CDR3 coding sequence is TGTGCCAGCACCCCCCGCGGACTAGGGTCCCGGGAGCAGTACTTC. Amino acid sequence: CASTPRGLGSREQYF.

The V call is TRBV5-1, the J call TRBJ1-4; TRBD1 matches 7 bases. The CDR3 loop spans 13 amino acids. The germline V gene encodes CDR1 SGHRS and CDR2 YFSETQ. V lost 7 bases, J lost 4 bases, and 4 bases stayed unmatched. The CDR3 coding sequence is TGCGCCAGCCACAGGGGATATAATGAAAAACTGTTTTTT. This sequence encodes CASHRGYNEKLFF.

The V call is TRBV13, the J call TRBJ1-3, with unresolved D. Germline V gives CDR1 PRHDT, CDR2 FYEKMQ (reference sequence). This CDR3 spans 15 amino acids. Trimming pared 6 bases from V and 0 bases from J, leaving 12 bases between. CDR3 coding DNA: TGTGCCAGCAGAGGGAGGACTTACTCTGGAAACACCATATATTTT. Amino acids: CASRGRTYSGNTIYF.

V is TRBV6-1 and J is TRBJ1-6; weak D call: TRBD1 (5 bases). V lost 1 base to trimming and J lost 8 bases, with 12 bases between them. The CDR3 loop spans 15 amino acids. CDR1 and CDR2 (germline): MNHNS, SASEGT. Here the CDR3 reads CASSEGGTADSPLHF. The CDR3 region has the DNA TGTGCCAGCAGTGAAGGGGGCACTGCGGATTCACCCCTCCACTTT.

The chain has TRBV5-6 and TRBJ1-2, with a tentative D call TRBD1 (6 bases). The CDR3 loop spans 13 amino acids. Germline V gene sequence: CDR1 SGHDT, CDR2 YYEEEE. V was clipped by 4 bases and J by 7 bases, with 14 bases between them. The CDR3 nucleotides are TGTGCCAGCAGCCCTAGGGGGAGAGGTGGCTACACCTTC. Amino acid sequence: CASSPRGRGGYTF.

This clone was seen a single time. This chain connects TRBV18 to TRBJ1-5, with D perhaps TRBD1 (6 bases). This CDR3 is built from 19 residues. Trimming removed 0 bases at V and 0 bases at J, with 18 bases between. Germline-derived CDR1 and CDR2 are KGHSH and LQKENI. CDR3 amino acids: CASSPPAGALQYSNQPQHF. The CDR3 DNA is TGTGCCAGCTCACCACCGGCGGGGGCTTTACAGTATAGCAATCAGCCCCAGCATTTT.

The genes are TRBV27 and TRBJ2-1; 9 nucleotides line up with TRBD1. Germline V gene lookup returns CDR1 MNHEY and CDR2 SMNVEV (reference sequence). The CDR3 runs 14 residues. Trimming cost V 1 base and J 6 bases; bases outside gene matches: 1. Here the CDR3 DNA reads TGTGCCAGCAGTTTATTGGGACAGGGCAATGAGCAGTTCTTC. It translates to CASSLLGQGNEQFF.

The chain uses TRBV5-1 and TRBJ2-1; no clear D. The CDR3 covers 12 residues. Germline V gene sequence: CDR1 SGHRS, CDR2 YFSETQ. V lost 7 bases, J lost 8 bases, and 13 bases lay in between. CDR3 in amino acids: CASGHGKDEQFF. As DNA, the CDR3 is TGCGCCAGCGGGCACGGTAAGGATGAGCAGTTCTTC.

The CDR3 coding sequence is TGTGCCAGTAGTATCTGGGGGGGCGGGACCTACGAGCAGTACTTC. Translating gives CASSIWGGGTYEQYF. The chain couples TRBV19 to TRBJ2-7; D might be TRBD2 (7 bases). The germline V gene has CDR1 LNHDA and CDR2 SQIVND (reference sequence). CDR3 size: 15 residues. V was pared by 3 bases and J by 2 bases, with 14 bases between. Full variable domain (missing parts from reference TRBV19 and TRBJ2-7): DGGITQSPKYLFRKEGQNVTLSCEQNLNHDAMYWYRQDPGQGLRLIYYSQIVNDFQKGDIAEGYSVSREKKESFPLTVTSAQKNPTAFYLCASSIWGGGTYEQYFGPGTRLTVT.

This rearrangement joins TRBV9 to TRBJ2-2, with a weak D call TRBD1 (5 bases). Germline loops: CDR1 SGDLS, CDR2 YYNGEE. The V end was cut by 4 bases, the J end by 7 bases, with 11 bases between. The CDR3 is made up of 13 amino acids. CDR3 protein: CASSLSGIGELFF. The CDR3 DNA reads TGTGCCAGCAGCCTCTCAGGGATCGGGGAGCTGTTTTTT.

The chain recombines TRBV12-5 with TRBJ1-2; possibly TRBD1 for D (6 bases). The CDR3 length is 13 residues. V dropped 7 bases and J dropped 7 bases, with 16 bases sitting between them. Germline CDR1 is LGHNT and CDR2 is FRNRAP. Here the CDR3 DNA reads TGTGCTAGTGATCTCCGGGGGGCAGGTGGCTACACCTTC. Its protein is CASDLRGAGGYTF. Variable domain in full (rest from reference TRBV12-5 and TRBJ1-2): DARVTQTPRHKVTEMGQEVTMRCQPILGHNTVFWYRQTMMQGLELLAYFRNRAPLDDSGMPKDRFSAEMPDATLATLKIQPSEPRDSAVYFCASDLRGAGGYTFGSGTRLTVV.

This chain links TRBV7-8 with TRBJ2-1, with TRBD2 matching over 13 bases. CDR3 length equals 17 residues. V shed 4 bases, J shed 7 bases, and the junction held 10 bases outside the gene matches. The germline CDR1 and CDR2 sequences are SGHVS and FQNEAQ. CDR3 sequence reads: CASSWNLLAGGRNEQFF. The CDR3 bases are TGTGCCAGCAGCTGGAACCTACTAGCGGGGGGGCGGAATGAGCAGTTCTTC.

The chain combines TRBV18 with TRBJ1-2; D gene ambiguous. CDR1 is KGHSH, CDR2 LQKENI, per germline. Deletions cut 3 bases from V and 3 bases from J, with 14 bases between. This CDR3 contains 15 residues. The CDR3 loop reads CASSPIIPVDYGYTF. CDR3 DNA sequence: TGTGCCAGCTCACCTATAATTCCGGTTGACTATGGCTACACCTTC.

V usage is TRBV7-8 and J usage is TRBJ1-3, with D unresolved. V gave up 1 base and J gave up 4 bases, with 17 bases separating them. Germline V lookup: CDR1 SGHVS, CDR2 FQNEAQ. The CDR3 is 17 residues long. CDR3 bases: TGTGCCAGCAGCTTAGAAAGGCAGCGACTCTCCGGAAACACCATATATTTT. It is translated as CASSLERQRLSGNTIYF.

The chain carries TRBV6-1 and TRBJ1-2; 11 nucleotides match TRBD1. The CDR3 runs to 15 residues. The germline CDR1 and CDR2 sequences are MNHNS and SASEGT. With 6 bases clipped from V and 2 bases from J, the junction kept 5 bases outside the gene matches. The CDR3 protein is CASRLGTGGNYGYTF. The CDR3 DNA sequence: TGTGCCAGCAGATTGGGGACAGGGGGGAACTATGGCTACACCTTC.